This TCR beta chain was observed in a study of blood T cell repertoires in COVID-19. Libraries were prepared by immunoSEQ multiplex PCR; TCRdb keeps only in-frame clonotypes and omits some of them. This sample yields about 360,000 clones, of which around 80% are seen a single time; 2.5% to 3% belongs to the top ten. CDR1 SGHAT and CDR2 FQDESV come from the germline V gene (reference sequence). The CDR3 covers 14 residues. After removal of 5 bases from V and 8 bases from J, the junction contained 10 bases not matched to a gene. The V gene is TRBV11-1, the J gene TRBJ1-2; TRBD1 agrees at 8 bases. The receptor was isolated from a man younger than 45 with active or convalescent COVID-19. The sample taken for sequencing was peripheral blood. Written as DNA, the CDR3 is TGTGCCAGCAGCAAAGGACAGGGCCCCGAGGGCTACACCTTC. Encoded protein: CASSKGQGPEGYTF. The entire variable domain, with the rest obtained from reference TRBV11-1 and TRBJ1-2, is as follows: EAEVAQSPRYKITEKSQAVAFWCDPISGHATLYWYRQILGQGPELLVQFQDESVVDDSQLPKDRFSAERLKGVDSTLKIQPAELGDSAMYLCASSKGQGPEGYTFGSGTRLTVV.